These 8 T cell receptor beta chains were all obtained from the same sample, sequenced in a study of T cells in Graves' hyperthyroidism and ophthalmopathy. Researchers took RNA transcripts and amplified the TCR beta CDR3 regions from them. Initially, a first-round RT-PCR of the TCR CDR3 employed the HTBI primer set. One entry per CDR3 protein, called by TCRdb with MiXCR from the multiplex PCR reads. The sample has about 400,000 distinct CDR3 sequences; 15% are singletons. The sample taken for sequencing was blood. The receptors were sampled from a woman aged 55-70 years with Graves' ophthalmopathy.

This clonotype was counted at least ten times. The rearrangement uses TRBV30 and TRBJ2-1; the match to TRBD1 covers 9 bases. J lost 7 bases, V lost 3 bases, and 4 bases had no gene match. Germline V gene lookup returns CDR1 GTSNPN and CDR2 SVGIG (reference sequence). CDR3 length equals 13 residues. In DNA form, the CDR3 reads TGTGCCTGGAGGGGACAGGGTCATAATGAGCAGTTCTTC. Protein sequence: CAWRGQGHNEQFF.

This chain uses TRBV20-1 with TRBJ2-3; weak D call: TRBD2 (5 bases). Germline V gene sequence: CDR1 DFQATT, CDR2 SNEGSKA (reference sequence). The V and J ends lost 7 bases and 4 bases respectively, with 9 bases between them. The CDR3 extends over 11 amino acids. CDR3 sequence: CSVGIPDTQYF. CDR3 nucleotide sequence: TGCAGTGTCGGGATTCCAGATACGCAGTATTTT.

This clonotype was picked up a small number of times. The V call is TRBV18, the J call TRBJ2-2, with 9 nucleotides matching TRBD1. The CDR3 runs to 16 residues. The ends lost 6 bases at V and 3 bases at J; junction bases unmatched: 8. Per germline, CDR1 KGHSH and CDR2 LQKENI. This CDR3 reads CASSPRRQGDTGELFF. The CDR3 DNA reads TGTGCCAGCTCTCCCCGGCGACAGGGGGACACCGGGGAGCTGTTTTTT.

Regarding this clonotype: This may come from a read error, since a much larger clone is one base off. This chain connects TRBV27 to TRBJ2-5, with TRBD1 matching 9 bases. Germline lookup yields CDR1 MNHEY and CDR2 SMNVEV (reference sequence). The junction had 11 bases not matched to a gene; V was cut back by 5 bases and J by 7 bases. This CDR3 contains 15 residues. Here the CDR3 reads CASSQRDRVSGTQYF. The CDR3 bases are TGTGCCAGCAGTCAACGGGACAGGGTATCGGGGACCCAGTACTTC.

This clonotype showed up many times. V and J are TRBV7-2 and TRBJ1-5, with 11 bases aligning to TRBD1. Germline CDR1 reads SGHTA; CDR2 reads FQGNSA. The junction had 13 bases not matched to a gene; V was cut back by 1 base and J by 11 bases. This CDR3 contains 17 residues. Here the CDR3 reads CASSLGTGGAWGSAQHF. The CDR3 nucleotides are TGTGCCAGCAGCTTAGGGACAGGGGGCGCTTGGGGTTCGGCCCAGCATTTT.

This clonotype was seen a few times. The V and J genes are TRBV5-5 and TRBJ1-1, with D perhaps TRBD1 (5 bases). V was trimmed by 2 bases and J by 2 bases, leaving 10 bases between them. This CDR3 is built from 14 residues. Germline V CDR1 and CDR2: SGHKS, YYEKEE (reference sequence). CDR3 loop: CASSFGTTNTEAFF. Written as DNA, the CDR3 is TGTGCCAGCAGCTTTGGGACGACCAACACTGAAGCTTTCTTT.

This clonotype was detected many times. The genes are TRBV7-2 and TRBJ2-3, with 11 bases identical to TRBD2. Germline-derived CDR1 and CDR2 are SGHTA and FQGNSA. The CDR3 sequence is 14 residues long. J was trimmed by 6 bases and V by 6 bases; bases with no gene match: 5. CDR3 amino acids: CASSFPSGGDTQYF. The CDR3 nucleotides read TGTGCCAGCAGTTTTCCTAGCGGGGGGGATACGCAGTATTTT.

V usage is TRBV20-1 and J usage is TRBJ2-5, with 8 bases aligning to TRBD2. V was pared by 2 bases and J by 2 bases, with 7 bases of the junction left unmatched. CDR3 length: 15 residues. Germline lookup yields CDR1 DFQATT and CDR2 SNEGSKA (reference sequence). CDR3 bases: TGCAGTGCTAGACCTAGGGGCGGGGGGCAAGAGACCCAGTACTTC. Its protein product is CSARPRGGGQETQYF.